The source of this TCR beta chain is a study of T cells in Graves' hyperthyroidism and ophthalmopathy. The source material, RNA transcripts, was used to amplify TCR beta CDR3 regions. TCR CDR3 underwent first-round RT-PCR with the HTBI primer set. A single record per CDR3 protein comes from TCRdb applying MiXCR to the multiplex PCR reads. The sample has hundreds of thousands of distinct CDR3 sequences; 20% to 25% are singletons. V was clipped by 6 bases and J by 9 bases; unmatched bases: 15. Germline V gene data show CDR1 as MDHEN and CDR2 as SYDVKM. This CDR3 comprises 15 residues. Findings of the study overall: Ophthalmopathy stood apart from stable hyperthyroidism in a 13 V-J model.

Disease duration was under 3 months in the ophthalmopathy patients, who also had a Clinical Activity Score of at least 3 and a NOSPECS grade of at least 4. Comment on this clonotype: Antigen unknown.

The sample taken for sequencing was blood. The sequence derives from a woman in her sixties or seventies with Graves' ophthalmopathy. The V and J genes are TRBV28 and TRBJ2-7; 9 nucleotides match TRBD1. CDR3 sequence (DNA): TGTGCCAGCAGCCAAGCAGCGGGGACAGGGTTCCGGCAGTACTTC. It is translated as CASSQAAGTGFRQYF.